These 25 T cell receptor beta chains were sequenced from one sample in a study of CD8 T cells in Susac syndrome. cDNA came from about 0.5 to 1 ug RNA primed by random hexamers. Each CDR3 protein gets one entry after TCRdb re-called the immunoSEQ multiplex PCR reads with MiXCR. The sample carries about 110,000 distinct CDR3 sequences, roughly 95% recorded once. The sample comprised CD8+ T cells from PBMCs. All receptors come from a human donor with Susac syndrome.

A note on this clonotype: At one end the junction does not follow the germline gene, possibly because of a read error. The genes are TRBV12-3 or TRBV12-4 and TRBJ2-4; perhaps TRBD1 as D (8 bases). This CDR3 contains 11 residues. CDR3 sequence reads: CASSPGQGGFF. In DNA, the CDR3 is TGTGCCAGCAGTCCCGGACAGGGAGGGTTCTTC.

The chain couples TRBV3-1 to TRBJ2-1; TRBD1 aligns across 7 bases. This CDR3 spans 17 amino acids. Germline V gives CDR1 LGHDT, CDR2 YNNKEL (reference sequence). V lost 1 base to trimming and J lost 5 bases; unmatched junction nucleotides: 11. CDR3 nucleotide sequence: TGTGCCAGCAGCCAAGTTTACTCCGGGACAGCCGACAATGAGCAGTTCTTC. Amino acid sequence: CASSQVYSGTADNEQFF.

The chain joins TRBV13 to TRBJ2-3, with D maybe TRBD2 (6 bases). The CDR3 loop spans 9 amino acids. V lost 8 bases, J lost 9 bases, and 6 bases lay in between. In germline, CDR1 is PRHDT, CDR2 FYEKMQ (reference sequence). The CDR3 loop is CASAGTQYF. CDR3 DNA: TGTGCCAGCGCGGGGACGCAGTATTTT.

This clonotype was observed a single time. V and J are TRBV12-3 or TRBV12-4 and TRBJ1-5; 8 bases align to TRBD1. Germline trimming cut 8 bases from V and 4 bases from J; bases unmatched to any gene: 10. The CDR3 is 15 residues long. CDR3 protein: CASPSDRGPNQPQHF. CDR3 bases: TGTGCCAGCCCCTCCGACAGGGGCCCTAATCAGCCCCAGCATTTT.

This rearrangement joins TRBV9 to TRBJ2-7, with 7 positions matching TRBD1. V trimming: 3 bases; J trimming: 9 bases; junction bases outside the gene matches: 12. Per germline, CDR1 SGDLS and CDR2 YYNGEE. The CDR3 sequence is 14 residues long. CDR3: CASSAAGTEGGQYF. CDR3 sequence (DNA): TGTGCCAGCAGCGCCGCCGGGACAGAGGGCGGGCAGTACTTC.

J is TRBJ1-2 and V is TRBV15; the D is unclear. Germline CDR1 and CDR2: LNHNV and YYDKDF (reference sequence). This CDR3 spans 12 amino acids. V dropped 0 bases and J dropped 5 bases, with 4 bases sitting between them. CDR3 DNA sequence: TGTGCCACCAGCAGAGAGGGGTATGGCTACACCTTC. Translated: CATSREGYGYTF.

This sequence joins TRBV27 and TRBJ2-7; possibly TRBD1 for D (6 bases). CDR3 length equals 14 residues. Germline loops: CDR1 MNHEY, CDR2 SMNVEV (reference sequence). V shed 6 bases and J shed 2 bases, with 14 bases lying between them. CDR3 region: CASRGRTETYEQYF. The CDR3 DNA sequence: TGTGCCAGCAGGGGAAGGACAGAAACCTACGAGCAGTACTTC.

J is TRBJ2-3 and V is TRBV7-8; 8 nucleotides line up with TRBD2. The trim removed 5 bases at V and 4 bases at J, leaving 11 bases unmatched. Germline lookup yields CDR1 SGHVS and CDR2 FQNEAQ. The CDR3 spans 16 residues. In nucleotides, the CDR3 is TGTGCCAGCAGCCCTCCGGGACTAGATGTATCAGATACGCAGTATTTT. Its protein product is CASSPPGLDVSDTQYF.

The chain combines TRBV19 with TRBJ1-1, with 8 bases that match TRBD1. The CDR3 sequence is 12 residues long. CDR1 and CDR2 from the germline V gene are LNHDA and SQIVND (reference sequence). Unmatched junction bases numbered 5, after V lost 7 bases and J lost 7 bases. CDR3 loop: CASTSGGSEAFF. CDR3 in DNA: TGTGCCAGTACGTCAGGGGGCAGTGAAGCTTTCTTT.

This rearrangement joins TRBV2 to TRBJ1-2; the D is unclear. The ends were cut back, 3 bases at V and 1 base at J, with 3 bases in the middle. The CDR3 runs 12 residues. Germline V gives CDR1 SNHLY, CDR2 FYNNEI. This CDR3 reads CASSDSNYGYTF. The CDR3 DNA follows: TGTGCCAGCAGTGACAGTAACTATGGCTACACCTTC. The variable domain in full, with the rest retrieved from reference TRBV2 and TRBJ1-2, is EPEVTQTPSHQVTQMGQEVILRCVPISNHLYFYWYRQILGQKVEFLVSFYNNEISEKSEIFDDQFSVERPDGSNFTLKIRSTKLEDSAMYFCASSDSNYGYTFGSGTRLTVV.

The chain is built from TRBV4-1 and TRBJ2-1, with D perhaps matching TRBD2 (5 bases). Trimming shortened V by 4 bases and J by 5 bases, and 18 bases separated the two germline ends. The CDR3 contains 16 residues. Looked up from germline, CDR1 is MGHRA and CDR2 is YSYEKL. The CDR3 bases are TGCGCCAGCAGCCCCCTCGTAGGAAGCGGCGACAATGAGCAGTTCTTC. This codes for CASSPLVGSGDNEQFF.

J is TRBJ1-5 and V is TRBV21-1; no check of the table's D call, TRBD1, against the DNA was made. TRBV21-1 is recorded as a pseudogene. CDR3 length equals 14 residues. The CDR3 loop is CASSAPTGRQPQHF. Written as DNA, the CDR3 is TGTGCCAGCAGCGCCCCCACAGGGCGTCAGCCCCAGCATTTT.

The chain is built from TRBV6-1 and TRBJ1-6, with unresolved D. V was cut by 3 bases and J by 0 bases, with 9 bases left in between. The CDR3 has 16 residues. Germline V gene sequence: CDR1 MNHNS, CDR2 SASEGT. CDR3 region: CASSELISSYNSPLHF. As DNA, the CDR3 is TGTGCCAGCAGTGAGCTAATTAGCTCCTATAATTCACCCCTCCACTTT.

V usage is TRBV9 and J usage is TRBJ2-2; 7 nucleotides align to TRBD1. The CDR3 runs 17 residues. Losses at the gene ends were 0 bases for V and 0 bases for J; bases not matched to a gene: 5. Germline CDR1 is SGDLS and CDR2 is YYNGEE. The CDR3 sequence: CASSVARQGANTGELFF. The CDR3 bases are TGTGCCAGCAGCGTAGCTCGACAGGGAGCGAACACCGGGGAGCTGTTTTTT.

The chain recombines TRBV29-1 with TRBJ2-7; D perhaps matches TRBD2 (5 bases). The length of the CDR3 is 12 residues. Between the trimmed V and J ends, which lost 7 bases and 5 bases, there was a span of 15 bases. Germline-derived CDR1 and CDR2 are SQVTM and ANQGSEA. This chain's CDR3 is CSGGVGVNEQYF. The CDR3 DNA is TGCAGCGGGGGAGTGGGTGTCAACGAGCAGTACTTC.

This CDR3 reads CASSQDPWAYGYTF. CDR3 in DNA: TGTGCCAGCAGCCAAGATCCCTGGGCGTATGGCTACACCTTC. V usage is TRBV4-2 and J usage is TRBJ1-2; D remains unclear. Germline V gene data show CDR1 as LGHNA and CDR2 as YNFKEQ. The V end was cut by 0 bases, the J end by 5 bases, with 10 bases between. This CDR3 has 14 amino acids.

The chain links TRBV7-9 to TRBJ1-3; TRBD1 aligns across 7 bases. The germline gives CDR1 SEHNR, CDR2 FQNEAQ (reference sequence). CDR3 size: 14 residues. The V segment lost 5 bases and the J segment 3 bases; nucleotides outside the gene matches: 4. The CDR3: CASSGGGSGNTIYF. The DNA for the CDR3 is TGTGCCAGCAGCGGAGGGGGCAGTGGAAACACCATATATTTT.

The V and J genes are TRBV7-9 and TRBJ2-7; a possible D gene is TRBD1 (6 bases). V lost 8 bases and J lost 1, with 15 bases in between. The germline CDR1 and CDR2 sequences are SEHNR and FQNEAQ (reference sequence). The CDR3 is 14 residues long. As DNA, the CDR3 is TGTGCCAGCGGGGGCGGGCCATTTTCCTACGAGCAGTACTTC. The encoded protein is CASGGGPFSYEQYF.

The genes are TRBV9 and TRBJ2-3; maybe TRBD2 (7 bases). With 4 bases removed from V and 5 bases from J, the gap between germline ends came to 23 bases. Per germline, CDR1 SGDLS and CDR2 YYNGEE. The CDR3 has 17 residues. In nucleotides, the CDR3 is TGTGCCAGCAGCTCCACGGGCGGGGGCCTCGGGGGAGATACGCAGTATTTT. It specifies CASSSTGGGLGGDTQYF. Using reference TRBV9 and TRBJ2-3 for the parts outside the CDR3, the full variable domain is DSGVTQTPKHLITATGQRVTLRCSPRSGDLSVYWYQQSLDQGLQFLIQYYNGEERAKGNILERFSAQQFPDLHSELNLSSLELGDSALYFCASSSTGGGLGGDTQYFGPGTRLTVL.

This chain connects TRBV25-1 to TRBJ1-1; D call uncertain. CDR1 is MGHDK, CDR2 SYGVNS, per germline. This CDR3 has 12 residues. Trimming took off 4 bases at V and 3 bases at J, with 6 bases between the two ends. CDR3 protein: CASSVAYTEAFF. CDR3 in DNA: TGTGCCAGCAGTGTGGCCTACACTGAAGCTTTCTTT.

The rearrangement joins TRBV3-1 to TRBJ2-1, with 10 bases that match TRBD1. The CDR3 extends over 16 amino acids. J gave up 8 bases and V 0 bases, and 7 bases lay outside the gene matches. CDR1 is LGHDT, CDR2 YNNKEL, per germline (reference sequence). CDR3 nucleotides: TGTGCCAGCAGCCAAGAGGGGGACAGGGGTGTTGATGAGCAGTTCTTC. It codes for CASSQEGDRGVDEQFF.

CDR3 in amino acids: CASSVEGTGTEAFF. The CDR3 coding sequence is TGTGCCAGCAGCGTAGAGGGGACCGGGACTGAAGCTTTCTTT. The rearrangement uses TRBV9 and TRBJ1-1, with D perhaps TRBD1 (5 bases). V dropped 0 bases and J dropped 5 bases, with 11 bases sitting between them. CDR1 is SGDLS, CDR2 YYNGEE, per germline. The CDR3 is made up of 14 amino acids.

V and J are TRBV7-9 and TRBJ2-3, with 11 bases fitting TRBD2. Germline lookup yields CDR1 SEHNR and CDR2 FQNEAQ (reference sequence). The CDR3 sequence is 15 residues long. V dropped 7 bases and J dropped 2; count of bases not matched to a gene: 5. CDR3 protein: CASKRLAGTTDTQYF. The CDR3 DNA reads TGTGCCAGCAAACGACTAGCGGGGACCACAGATACGCAGTATTTT.

The CDR3 sequence: CASSEVGPETQYF. CDR3 coding DNA: TGTGCCAGCAGTGAGGTGGGCCCGGAGACCCAGTACTTC. J is TRBJ2-5 and V is TRBV12-3 or TRBV12-4; the D is unclear. This CDR3 is built from 13 residues. The V gene lost 5 bases and the J gene lost 5 bases, with 12 bases spanning the gap.

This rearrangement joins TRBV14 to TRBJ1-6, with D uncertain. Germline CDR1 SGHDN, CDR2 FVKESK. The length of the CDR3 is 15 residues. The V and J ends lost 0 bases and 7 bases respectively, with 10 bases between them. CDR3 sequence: CASSQDRAANSPLHF. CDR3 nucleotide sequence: TGTGCCAGCAGCCAAGATCGGGCAGCGAATTCACCCCTCCACTTT.